Below are 22 T cell receptor beta chains sequenced from a single sample in a study of blood T cells in healthy people across ages. Sample-barcoded 5' priming and a J-beta primer mix drove a second PCR of about 6 to 12 cycles. Each CDR3 protein gets one entry after TCRdb re-called the 5' RACE reads with MiXCR. The sample carries some 1.4 million distinct CDR3 sequences, 42% recorded once. The source material was blood. Every receptor here comes from a woman aged 18-29 years in good health.

The chain employs TRBV6-1 and TRBJ2-2; D perhaps matches TRBD2 (5 bases). The CDR3 has 16 amino acids. The germline CDR1 and CDR2 sequences are MNHNS and SASEGT. V gave up 0 bases and J gave up 6 bases, with 14 bases separating them. This chain's CDR3 is CASSEALIGRAGELFF. The DNA for the CDR3 is TGTGCCAGCAGTGAAGCGCTTATAGGGCGGGCCGGGGAGCTGTTTTTT.

The chain uses TRBV13 and TRBJ2-7; D gene ambiguous. Trimming cost V 0 bases and J 0 bases, with 9 bases left between them. This CDR3 is built from 15 residues. Germline assignment: CDR1 PRHDT and CDR2 FYEKMQ (reference sequence). DNA of the CDR3: TGTGCCAGCAGCTTAGGGACTTTTAGCTCCTACGAGCAGTACTTC. It codes for CASSLGTFSSYEQYF.

The rearrangement uses TRBV12-3 or TRBV12-4 and TRBJ2-3; D uncertain. Deletions cut 2 bases from V and 2 bases from J, with 11 bases between. This CDR3 is 15 amino acids long. In DNA form, the CDR3 reads TGTGCCAGCAGTTTAATACGACTCCACACAGATACGCAGTATTTT. Its protein is CASSLIRLHTDTQYF.

The chain carries TRBV27 and TRBJ2-1; D possibly corresponds to TRBD1 (6 bases). The length of the CDR3 is 13 residues. Deletions cut 8 bases from V and 5 bases from J, with 13 bases between. Germline V gives CDR1 MNHEY, CDR2 SMNVEV (reference sequence). CDR3 sequence: CASGGRGDNEQFF. The CDR3 nucleotides are TGTGCCAGCGGGGGCCGAGGAGACAATGAGCAGTTCTTC.

The rearrangement joins TRBV28 to TRBJ2-5; D may be TRBD1 (6 bases). Judging by the DNA end, TRBJ2-7 fits better; the J call may be wrong. The CDR3 has 16 amino acids. Germline CDR1 and CDR2: MDHEN and SYDVKM. In nucleotides, the CDR3 is TGTGCCAGCAACCCAGCACCAACAGGGTATCGATTCGAGCAGTACTTC. Translation gives CASNPAPTGYRFEQYF.

The chain links TRBV29-1 to TRBJ2-1; 11 bases map to TRBD2. Trimming cost V 4 bases and J 3 bases; bases outside gene matches: 11. The CDR3 covers 17 residues. Germline V gene lookup returns CDR1 SQVTM and CDR2 ANQGSEA. In nucleotides, the CDR3 is TGCAGCGTTGGGCCGATAGCGGGGGGGCTCCACTACAATGAGCAGTTCTTC. It codes for CSVGPIAGGLHYNEQFF.

The CDR3 here is CASSQALQGGQPQHF. In DNA form, the CDR3 reads TGCGCCAGCAGCCAAGCGTTACAGGGAGGTCAGCCCCAGCATTTT. V and J are TRBV4-1 and TRBJ1-5, with a weak D call TRBD1 (6 bases). Germline lookup yields CDR1 MGHRA and CDR2 YSYEKL. The CDR3 is made up of 15 amino acids. Trimming stripped 1 base from V and 6 bases from J, with 13 bases between.

As for this clonotype: At one of its ends the junction is not consistent with the germline gene, which may arise from a read error. The CDR3 DNA follows: TGTGCCAGCAGTTACATGGGGTCGAACACTGAAGCTTCCTTT. This encodes CASSYMGSNTEASF. The J gene is TRBJ1-1, the V gene TRBV6-2 or TRBV6-3; D unresolved. Per germline, CDR1 MNHEY and CDR2 SVGEGT. CDR3 length: 14 residues.

V usage is TRBV30 and J usage is TRBJ1-1; D gene uncertain. Germline values: CDR1 GTSNPN, CDR2 SVGIG (reference sequence). The V end lost 4 bases, the J end lost 5 bases, and 11 bases lay between the germline ends. The CDR3 runs 12 residues. The CDR3 DNA follows: TGTGCCTGGAAGAGCCCTGGGACTGAAGCTTTCTTT. Translation: CAWKSPGTEAFF.

The chain joins TRBV4-1 to TRBJ1-5; no clear D. This CDR3 contains 17 residues. Germline V lookup: CDR1 MGHRA, CDR2 YSYEKL. V lost 2 bases and J lost 1, with 15 bases in between. As DNA, the CDR3 is TGCGCCAGCAGCCAAATAGACATAGGGTTCAGCAATCAGCCCCAGCATTTT. It encodes CASSQIDIGFSNQPQHF.

The chain combines TRBV11-1 with TRBJ2-3; 16 nucleotides align to TRBD2. Germline CDR1 SGHAT, CDR2 FQDESV (reference sequence). CDR3 length: 24 amino acids. V shed 0 bases, J shed 4 bases, and the junction held 22 bases outside the gene matches. As DNA, the CDR3 is TGTGCCAGCAGCTTAGCGCTCGACAGATCGGGACTAGCGGGAGGGCAATGGGGAGCAGATACGCAGTATTTT. Its translation is CASSLALDRSGLAGGQWGADTQYF. Combining the CDR3 with reference TRBV11-1 and TRBJ2-3 gives the whole variable domain EAEVAQSPRYKITEKSQAVAFWCDPISGHATLYWYRQILGQGPELLVQFQDESVVDDSQLPKDRFSAERLKGVDSTLKIQPAELGDSAMYLCASSLALDRSGLAGGQWGADTQYFGPGTRLTVL.

This clonotype was counted between two and nine times. This chain connects TRBV29-1 to TRBJ2-3; 7 bases fit TRBD1. The V gene's germline CDR1 is SQVTM and CDR2 ANQGSEA. The CDR3 extends over 14 amino acids. V was clipped by 4 bases and J by 0 bases; unmatched bases: 4. Here the CDR3 reads CSVVDRSSTDTQYF. The CDR3, as DNA: TGCAGCGTTGTGGACAGGTCTAGCACAGATACGCAGTATTTT.

This clonotype has a handful of counts. This chain uses TRBV12-3 or TRBV12-4 with TRBJ2-1; 8 bases are shared with TRBD2. With V trimmed by 7 bases and J by 0 bases, 14 bases remained unmatched. This CDR3 spans 18 amino acids. The CDR3: CASTQGGLAGSSYNEQFF. DNA for the CDR3: TGTGCCAGCACCCAAGGAGGGTTAGCGGGGAGCTCCTACAATGAGCAGTTCTTC.

This chain links TRBV10-3 with TRBJ2-5; weak D call: TRBD2 (5 bases). The germline V and J ends were trimmed by 2 bases and 4 bases, with 8 bases remaining between them. Germline V gene lookup returns CDR1 ENHRY and CDR2 SYGVKD. CDR3 size: 13 residues. The CDR3 loop is CAISETSGETQYF. DNA for the CDR3: TGTGCCATCAGTGAGACTAGTGGAGAGACCCAGTACTTC.

The sample holds one count of this clonotype. The genes are TRBV7-2 and TRBJ2-1; tentatively, D is TRBD2 (6 bases). The ends were cut back, 3 bases at V and 13 bases at J, with 19 bases in the middle. The V gene's germline CDR1 is SGHTA and CDR2 FQGNSA. CDR3 length: 14 amino acids. The CDR3 here is CASSFTGTGETQFF. Here the CDR3 DNA reads TGTGCCAGCAGCTTCACCGGGACTGGAGAGACCCAGTTCTTC.

A word on this clonotype: With a much larger clone just one base away, this may be a read error. V gene TRBV5-1 combines with J gene TRBJ2-1; D unclear. The CDR3 sequence is 18 residues long. V was shortened by 2 bases and J by 2 bases, with 20 bases between the two germline ends. The germline V gene has CDR1 SGHRS and CDR2 YFSETQ. The CDR3 sequence: CASSFGVARSLTYNEQFF. For the CDR3, the DNA is TGCGCCAGCAGCTTTGGGGTCGCAAGGTCTTTAACCTACAATGAGCAGTTCTTC.

This CDR3 is CSARVPLAGTSPNEQFF. The CDR3, as DNA: TGCAGTGCTAGAGTCCCACTAGCGGGTACTAGCCCCAATGAGCAGTTCTTC. The V and J genes are TRBV20-1 and TRBJ2-1; TRBD2 matches at 9 bases. The CDR3 runs 17 residues. V was pared by 1 base and J by 6 bases, with 13 bases of the junction left unmatched. CDR1 and CDR2 (germline): DFQATT, SNEGSKA (reference sequence).

This clonotype was counted between two and nine times. This chain uses TRBV28 with TRBJ2-7; TRBD2 aligns across 7 bases. Losses at the gene ends were 4 bases for V and 3 bases for J; bases not matched to a gene: 12. CDR3 length: 16 residues. Germline V lookup: CDR1 MDHEN, CDR2 SYDVKM. CDR3 loop: CASSSAPTSASYEQYF. CDR3 nucleotides: TGTGCCAGCAGTTCCGCACCAACTAGCGCAAGCTACGAGCAGTACTTC.

This clonotype was observed a few times. The chain couples TRBV11-2 to TRBJ2-5; D is perhaps TRBD2 (5 bases). The CDR3 contains 11 residues. Germline CDR1 reads SGHAT; CDR2 reads FQNNGV. V was clipped by 5 bases and J by 11 bases, with 12 bases between them. The CDR3 loop reads CASSPLWEQYF. CDR3 DNA: TGTGCCAGCAGCCCACTATGGGAGCAGTACTTC.

A note on this clonotype: One junction end disagrees with the germline gene, perhaps due to a read error. This rearrangement joins TRBV7-9 to TRBJ2-2; TRBD2 aligns across 8 bases. The CDR3 is made up of 15 amino acids. The germline V gene has CDR1 SEHNR and CDR2 FQNEAQ (reference sequence). The CDR3 DNA sequence: TGTGCCCGCAGCCCGACTAGCGCGAACACCGGGGAGCTGTTTTTT. This gives the protein CARSPTSANTGELFF.

This chain joins TRBV12-3 or TRBV12-4 and TRBJ1-5, with TRBD1 matching 8 bases. The V gene end was trimmed by 5 bases and the J gene end by 9 bases; junction bases not matched to a gene: 12. This CDR3 region has 15 residues. CDR3 DNA: TGTGCCAGCAGTCGACAGGGGACTACCCGCGTGCCCCAGCATTTT. Its protein product is CASSRQGTTRVPQHF.

The chain joins TRBV27 to TRBJ2-3, with 7 bases fitting TRBD2. V was clipped by 3 bases and J by 6 bases; unmatched bases: 21. Looked up from germline, CDR1 is MNHEY and CDR2 is SMNVEV (reference sequence). The length of the CDR3 is 19 residues. CDR3 loop: CASSFFVLPGGFMSDTQYF. As DNA, the CDR3 is TGTGCCAGCAGTTTTTTTGTACTACCGGGGGGATTCATGTCCGATACGCAGTATTTT.